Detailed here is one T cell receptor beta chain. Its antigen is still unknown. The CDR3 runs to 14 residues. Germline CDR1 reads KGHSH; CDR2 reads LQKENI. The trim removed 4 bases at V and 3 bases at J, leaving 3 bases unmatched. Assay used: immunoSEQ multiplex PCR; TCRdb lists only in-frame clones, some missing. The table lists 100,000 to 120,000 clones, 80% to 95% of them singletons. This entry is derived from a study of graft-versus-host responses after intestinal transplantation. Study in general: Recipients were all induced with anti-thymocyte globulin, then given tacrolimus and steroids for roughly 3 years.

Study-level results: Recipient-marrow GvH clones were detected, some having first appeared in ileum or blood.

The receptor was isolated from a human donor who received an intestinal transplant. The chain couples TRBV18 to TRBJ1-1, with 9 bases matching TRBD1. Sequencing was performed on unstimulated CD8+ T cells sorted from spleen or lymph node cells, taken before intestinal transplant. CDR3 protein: CASSLRTGDTEAFF. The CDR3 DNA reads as TGTGCCAGCTCACTACGGACAGGGGACACTGAAGCTTTCTTT.